One T cell receptor (beta chain) is described in this entry. No cognate antigen has been identified for it. Base qualities are not provided; no much larger clone lies one nucleotide away. From the cysteine through the phenylalanine, the CDR3 covers 13 amino acids. Only CDR3 DNA is held: 39 bases, read in frame from base 1. Looking up the germline V gene yields CDR1 SQVTM and CDR2 ANQGSEA. The trim is 1 base for V and 4 bases for J, with a gap of 10 bases between the germline ends. In total, over 600 healthy bone marrow donors made up the cohort. At the time of sampling, all cohort members were nominally healthy, though unrecorded immune exposures were likely present. The donor was CMV seronegative and was included in the group of a few hundred seronegative cohort members. A peripheral blood sample was collected from each donor, and TCR beta sequencing was performed on peripheral blood mononuclear cells. The Qiagen DNeasy Blood Extraction Kit was used to extract genomic DNA from the blood cell samples.

The source of the sample is a study of cytomegalovirus exposure and HLA in healthy donors (dated by TCRdb to about 2017). With regard to the full study: An earlier analysis of some 600 of the donors reported approximately 300 Gb of sequence data and 100 million to 120 million unique TCR beta sequences obtained from about 170 million T cells. The study profiled the T cell repertoires of under 700 subjects by immunosequencing and related them to cytomegalovirus serostatus. Among a few hundred genotyped donors of the cohort, an average of about 240,000 unique TCR beta nucleotide sequences were sequenced per donor, about a sixth of them non-productive. The later analysis used no new phenotypic data to find candidate immune exposures, relying instead on TCR beta sequences and their occurrence across donors. HLA typing included class I and class II loci at four-digit resolution. Four to six DR-DQ haplotypes were handled as single units for association and clustering, since linkage in the cohort was strong. Every repertoire in the discovery cohort had been generated on one and the same sequencing platform. Alongside the repertoire data, information on donor age, sex, ethnicity and CMV serostatus was compiled. In a later genetic analysis, genome-wide SNP genotypes for about 65% of the roughly 700 donors were used, and that subset was treated as a discovery cohort. Of the approximately 400 genotyped donors, approximately 83% fell in the genetic ancestry cluster associated with self-reported Caucasian donors. The study combined high-throughput TCR immunosequencing, statistical association of individual TCRs with disease status, and machine learning to predict cytomegalovirus infection status. The study aimed to test whether cataloging public T cell receptors could reveal signatures of past pathogen exposure. About 310 gigabases of sequencing data and roughly 90 million unique TCR sequences were included in an early release covering 550 to 650 HLA-typed donors. Besides the first cohort of 550 to 750 subjects, a separate validation cohort made up of 120 different subjects was used. A later analysis re-analyzed previously published TCR beta repertoires from 666 donors and added high-resolution HLA genotyping to study TCR occurrence patterns. In an earlier analysis of 500 to 650 of the donors, high-throughput TCR beta sequencing was used to judge whether each TCR beta V gene segment behaved as functional or pseudogenic. Typing coverage varied by locus: about 629-640 donors for A, B, C, DRB1 and DQB1; roughly 510 for DQA1; more than 600 for DPA1; 450 to 480 for DPB1.

The library was produced with the immunoSEQ multiplex PCR assay. For the multiplex PCR, a mixture combining 60 forward primers for TCR Vbeta segments and 13 reverse primers for TCR Jbeta segments was used. The CDR3 region of rearranged TCR beta genes was amplified from genomic DNA by a multiplex PCR assay. On the Illumina HiSeq System, the amplified TCR beta libraries were sequenced as 87-base-pair reads. On the authors' methods: Across the roughly 640 repertoires, a later analysis counted approximately 83 million unique TCR beta chains, 9 million to 14 million of which were shared by at least two donors. Raw reads were error-corrected and collapsed into unique sequences with a nearest-neighbor algorithm that merged closely related sequences to remove PCR and sequencing errors. V, D and J gene segments were assigned by aligning CDR3 sequences to IMGT reference sequences. For a sequence to be retained, a match of at least six nucleotides to both a V gene segment and a J gene segment was required. Rearrangements were classified as productive when the CDR3 lacked stop codons and remained in frame with V and J, and all other rearrangements were classified as non-productive. CDR3 was defined according to IMGT convention as the region running from the second conserved V-encoded cysteine to the conserved J-encoded phenylalanine. Sequences without an unambiguous match to a single V gene segment were excluded from the earlier analysis of 587 of the donors. In an earlier analysis of 587 of the donors, V segments were called functional above 56.7% productive rearrangements and were called segregating when the between-donor standard deviation exceeded 5%. To diagnose cytomegalovirus status from the catalog of TCR beta chain sequences, a statistical classification framework was built. In a later analysis, V and J genes were assigned by comparing TCR nucleotide sequences against IMGT/GENE-DB human TR gene sequences. In a later analysis, CDR3 sequences and most-parsimonious VDJ recombination scenarios were assigned using the TCRdist pipeline. A later analysis defined each TCR beta chain by its CDR3 amino acid sequence plus V-gene family, and excluded reads lacking a unique V-gene family. As a way to deal with suspected cross-contamination and a sequencing artifact, a later analysis dropped 640 or so nucleotide sequences that were highly shared and had low generation probability. In a later analysis, a clonal expansion index was calculated for each public chain from normalized within-repertoire ranks of inferred template counts. In a later analysis, generation probabilities were computed using a VDJ recombination model fitted to out-of-frame rearrangements, and the results were checked against IGoR. A later analysis scored TCR-TCR, TCR-HLA and TCR-CMV co-occurrence with hypergeometric tests, applying a repertoire-size bias correction to TCR pairs. A later analysis estimated false discovery rates by permuting HLA or CMV assignments 20 times. In a later analysis, co-occurring TCRs were grouped using DBSCAN, and TCRdist sequence similarity was added for clustering within HLA-allele-positive subsets. Repertoires with fewer than 30,000 or more than 120,000 public chains, plus five repertoires with anomalous nucleotide sharing, were excluded from co-occurrence clustering. TCRdb took over this immuneACCESS table, retaining in-frame rearrangements with V and J assigned. Such tables are incomplete; in checked studies, under half of the missing clones stem from an unresolved V gene, and the remainder is unexplained. D and trimming were read from the DNA, whereas the V and J calls and clone size are those reported in that table. For this sample there are over 100,000 clones; approximately 79% appear just once. Of the sample, over 2% is held by the ten largest clones.

Study-wide conclusions, independent of this receptor: In a later analysis, most CMV-associated TCR beta chains were found to appear HLA-restricted, with HLA associations seemingly driven largely by CMV exposure. According to the authors, the approach could potentially be generalized to other disease states and immunological phenotypes. Presence/absence analyses assumed roughly uniform sequencing depth across donors, an assumption that may not hold. An earlier analysis of around 600 of the donors showed that most TCR beta V segments appeared in productive rearrangements either about 87% or about 30% of the time, which broadly matched IMGT annotations. A few of the identified cytomegalovirus-associated TCR beta chains were confirmed in vitro to be specific for cytomegalovirus antigens. The classifier was reported to diagnose cytomegalovirus status with high specificity and sensitivity in both the original cohort and the validation cohort. Correlated functional status among segregating V segments might be attributable to linkage disequilibrium, but an unknown experimental factor could not be ruled out. At a false discovery rate of 0.05, a later analysis linked around 17,000 TCR beta sequences to specific HLA alleles. In a later analysis, HLA-associated TCR beta chains showed more clonal expansion and lower generation probabilities than non-associated chains that were equally common. When HLA alleles, especially DR and DQ, strongly co-occurred, attributing TCR associations to individual alleles was difficult. In this cohort, only TCR beta chains were sequenced, and detectable features were limited by the absence of alpha or paired-chain data. Approximately 16 rarely observed V segments, including chromosome 9 orphons, were excluded from the earlier analysis of several hundred of the donors because counts were too low. According to a later analysis, TCR association rates differed among HLA loci, with DRB1 alleles showing the most associated TCRs and HLA-C alleles showing the fewest. A group of highly shared sequence variants was considered likely to be a technical artifact of the sequencing pipeline. Because the 87-base-pair reads could not distinguish some IMGT-functional V segments, including TRBV6-2 and TRBV6-3, those segments were excluded. In the study, about 150 TCR beta chains were listed as associated with cytomegalovirus. A later analysis reported that several top co-occurrence clusters appeared linked to parvovirus B19, influenza, CMV and Epstein-Barr virus. A further reported finding was that TCR beta sequences accurately predicted the HLA-A and HLA-B alleles for most subjects in the first cohort. A later genetic analysis associated a missense DCLRE1C variant with V-gene and J-gene trimming of TCR beta chains, and an independent cohort replicated the association. While some public TCRs were present in many individuals, most TCR sequences turned up only very rarely across donors. The only immune exposure information available for the cohort was CMV serostatus. Because HLA typing was missing for some donors at each locus, association tests included only the typed subset. In a later genetic analysis, fewer N-insertions in productive TCRs were reported among donors in an Asian-associated ancestry cluster than the roughly 640-donor mean.

The receptor's source is a young man in good health and CMV-seronegative. The chain was built from TRBV29-1 and TRBJ1-2; no D gene call is confident. Sequences were obtained from PBMCs. The CDR3 reads as follows: CSVEAEDLYGYTF. At the DNA level, the sequence is TGCAGCGTTGAAGCGGAGGATCTCTATGGCTACACCTTC.